Below are 18 T cell receptor beta chains sequenced from a single sample in a study of blood T cells in healthy people across ages. Next came a second PCR, run for about 6 to 12 cycles, which used a sample-barcoded 5' primer along with a J-beta primer mix. TCRdb re-derived calls from the 5' RACE reads in MiXCR, one entry per CDR3 protein. This sample yields some 700,000 distinct CDR3 sequences, of which about 20% are seen a single time; under 25% belongs to the top ten. The sequencing sample was made of blood. These receptors were collected from a man aged 65 to 85 in good health.

To note about this clonotype: A junction end diverges from the germline sequence, so it may reflect a read error. The chain links TRBV7-2 to TRBJ1-2, with D possibly TRBD1 on 5 matching bases. The CDR3 runs to 12 residues. Germline lookup yields CDR1 SGHTA and CDR2 FQGNSA. In DNA form, the CDR3 reads TGTGCCGGCAGCGAAAGGACATCTGGCTACACCTTC. Protein: CAGSERTSGYTF.

The chain combines TRBV12-3 or TRBV12-4 with TRBJ2-3; TRBD2 agrees at 10 bases. The length of the CDR3 is 15 residues. The ends lost 3 bases at V and 4 bases at J; junction bases unmatched: 4. Written as DNA, the CDR3 is TGTGCCAGCAGTTTTGGGCTAGCGGGAGCAGATACGCAGTATTTT. Translated, it gives CASSFGLAGADTQYF.

This clonotype was seen only a few times. The J gene is TRBJ1-6, the V gene TRBV12-3 or TRBV12-4; the D gene is possibly TRBD1 (5 bases). The V end lost 1 base, the J end lost 6 bases, and 10 bases lay between the germline ends. The CDR3 extends over 15 amino acids. The CDR3 protein is CASSLGQGGNSPLHF. The CDR3 bases are TGTGCCAGCAGTTTAGGGCAGGGTGGTAATTCACCCCTCCACTTT.

The CDR3: CATSDSRTRKDTQYF. The CDR3 DNA sequence: TGTGCCACCAGTGATTCGCGGACCCGGAAAGATACGCAGTATTTT. The rearrangement links TRBV24-1 to TRBJ2-3; no clear D. Per germline, CDR1 KGHDR and CDR2 SFDVKD. This CDR3 contains 15 residues. Trimming took 2 bases from V and 5 from J, leaving 13 bases between them.

The rearrangement joins TRBV28 to TRBJ1-2; D call uncertain. The CDR3 extends over 12 amino acids. V was cut by 7 bases and J by 4 bases, with 10 bases left in between. Germline V gene data show CDR1 as MDHEN and CDR2 as SYDVKM. CDR3 bases: TGTGCCAGCAATGGCGATCGCTATGGCTACACCTTC. Its protein is CASNGDRYGYTF.

In its sample, this clonotype was seen a few times. The DNA for the CDR3 is TGTGCCATCAGTACAGACGGATTAGGCCGAGGTGAGCAGTTCTTC. This gives the protein CAISTDGLGRGEQFF. This chain joins TRBV10-3 and TRBJ2-1; D not resolved. The germline V gene encodes CDR1 ENHRY and CDR2 SYGVKD. V was pared by 5 bases and J by 9 bases, with 20 bases between. The CDR3 consists of 15 residues.

This clonotype was picked up a small number of times. The V gene is TRBV11-2, the J gene TRBJ2-2; no reliable D call. CDR1 SGHAT and CDR2 FQNNGV come from the germline V gene. This CDR3 has 18 residues. Trimming shortened V by 4 bases and J by 0 bases, and 18 bases separated the two germline ends. CDR3: CASSSLRARKTNTGELFF. The CDR3 bases are TGTGCCAGCAGCTCACTAAGGGCACGCAAGACGAACACCGGGGAGCTGTTTTTT.

This rearrangement joins TRBV11-3 to TRBJ1-1, with D maybe TRBD1 (5 bases). The CDR3 totals 15 residues. The germline CDR1 and CDR2 sequences are SGHNT and YENEEA. Trimming removed 5 bases at V and 5 bases at J, with 18 bases between. As DNA, the CDR3 is TGTGCCAGCAGCGCACGGAGGGGAAGGCGGACTGAAGCTTTCTTT. Amino acid sequence: CASSARRGRRTEAFF.

The V call is TRBV24-1, the J call TRBJ2-1, with 7 bases that match TRBD1. The V segment lost 5 bases and the J segment 11 bases; nucleotides outside the gene matches: 20. CDR1 is KGHDR and CDR2 is SFDVKD in the germline V gene. The CDR3 has 17 amino acids. The CDR3 loop reads CATSGMRQGPSLGKQFF. CDR3 nucleotides: TGTGCCACCAGTGGCATGAGACAGGGCCCTTCCCTAGGCAAGCAGTTCTTC.

This sequence joins TRBV6-5 and TRBJ1-2; the match to TRBD1 covers 7 bases. The trim removed 4 bases at V and 8 bases at J, leaving 19 bases unmatched. The CDR3 totals 17 residues. Germline V CDR1 and CDR2: MNHEY, SVGAGI. The CDR3 loop reads CASSFQDRAIQGGGYTF. The DNA of the CDR3 is TGTGCCAGCAGTTTCCAAGACAGGGCGATCCAGGGGGGAGGCTACACCTTC.

This clonotype occurred a few times. This rearrangement joins TRBV10-1 to TRBJ2-5; tentatively, D is TRBD1 (5 bases). V shed 3 bases and J shed 2 bases, with 7 bases lying between them. The CDR3 consists of 13 residues. Germline CDR1 is WNHNN and CDR2 is SYGVQD (reference sequence). CDR3 coding DNA: TGCGCCAGCAGTGAAGCAGGGCAAGAGACCCAGTACTTC. Translating gives CASSEAGQETQYF.

This clonotype was seen more than once but under ten times. The chain has TRBV28 and TRBJ2-6, with D possibly TRBD1 on 6 matching bases. V was pared by 7 bases and J by 2 bases, with 12 bases between. Germline V gene sequence: CDR1 MDHEN, CDR2 SYDVKM. CDR3 length: 15 amino acids. The CDR3 bases are TGTGCCAGCACTCCGCAGGGGACTGGGGCCAACGTCCTGACTTTC. It codes for CASTPQGTGANVLTF.

This clonotype has just a few counts. CDR3 nucleotides: TGCGCCAGCAGTCCCGGGACTAGTAAGGTTGGGGAGCTGTTTTTT. Encoded protein: CASSPGTSKVGELFF. The V and J genes are TRBV5-1 and TRBJ2-2; TRBD2 agrees at 8 bases. This CDR3 comprises 15 residues. The germline CDR1 and CDR2 sequences are SGHRS and YFSETQ. The V gene end was trimmed by 5 bases and the J gene end by 8 bases; junction bases not matched to a gene: 11.

The chain is built from TRBV7-8 and TRBJ2-5, with 7 bases that match TRBD1. The CDR3 totals 15 residues. J was trimmed by 1 base and V by 4 bases; bases with no gene match: 6. Germline CDR1 SGHVS, CDR2 FQNEAQ. The CDR3 DNA reads as TGTGCCAGCAGCTCCCACGGGACAGCCCAAGAGACCCAGTACTTC. This translates into CASSSHGTAQETQYF.

This clonotype was seen ten or more times. The chain links TRBV29-1 to TRBJ2-7, with 9 nucleotides matching TRBD1. Germline CDR1 is SQVTM and CDR2 is ANQGSEA. The V segment lost 4 bases and the J segment 4 bases; nucleotides outside the gene matches: 5. The CDR3 length is 13 residues. The DNA of the CDR3 is TGCAGCGTTGGTCCGGACAGGGGTTACGAGCAGTACGTC. This encodes CSVGPDRGYEQYV.

This rearrangement joins TRBV20-1 to TRBJ1-3; D is uncertain. The CDR3 has 14 residues. Germline-derived CDR1 and CDR2 are DFQATT and SNEGSKA (reference sequence). V was cut by 3 bases and J by 1 base, with 10 bases left in between. For the CDR3, the DNA is TGCAGTGCTAGTTCTGGGCGGTCTGGAAACACCATATATTTT. Translation: CSASSGRSGNTIYF.

J is TRBJ1-1 and V is TRBV12-3 or TRBV12-4, with D unresolved. V was pared by 7 bases and J by 4 bases, with 10 bases between. CDR3 size: 12 residues. The DNA of the CDR3 is TGTGCCAGCAAAGGGAGTGCCACTGAAGCTTTCTTT. It translates to CASKGSATEAFF.

The rearrangement joins TRBV20-1 to TRBJ1-1; D not resolved. Trimming shortened V by 0 bases and J by 7 bases, and 12 bases separated the two germline ends. This CDR3 region has 13 residues. Germline assignment: CDR1 DFQATT and CDR2 SNEGSKA (reference sequence). CDR3 bases: TGCAGTGCTAGAGATGGTCGGCAGGTTGAAGCTTTCTTT. Protein: CSARDGRQVEAFF.